This entry describes one T cell receptor (beta chain). Its cognate antigen is unknown. Germline lookup yields CDR1 SGHKS and CDR2 YYEKEE (reference sequence). This CDR3 has 15 residues. The data were taken from a study of CXCR3-negative and CXCR3-positive naive CD8 T cells. Study-wide results and caveats: Naive cells with CXCR3 showed TRB CDR3s that were more hydrophobic than those in CXCR3-negative naive cells. Most assays used freshly isolated PBMCs, as cryopreservation partially reduced CXCR3. Because surface CD5 did not distinguish the naive subsets, TCR strength was inferred from TRB CDR3 properties.

5' RACE with UMI labels generated the TRB cDNA libraries. TCRdb re-called the 5' RACE reads; one entry per CDR3 protein, DNA not given. Here the sample table reports about 98,000 distinct CDR3 sequences. This TCR came from a human donor in good health. Some clones in this sample may be carry-over from other donors' samples. Source material: naive CXCR3+ CD8+ T cells from blood. Noted subset: CD45RO-CCR7+CD27+CD95- naive CD8+ T cells expressing CXCR3 (TNR3+). The rearrangement joins TRBV5-5 to TRBJ1-1; TCRdb proposes TRBD1, but this gene call is untestable without DNA. CDR3 sequence: CASSLDYGGGTEAFF.